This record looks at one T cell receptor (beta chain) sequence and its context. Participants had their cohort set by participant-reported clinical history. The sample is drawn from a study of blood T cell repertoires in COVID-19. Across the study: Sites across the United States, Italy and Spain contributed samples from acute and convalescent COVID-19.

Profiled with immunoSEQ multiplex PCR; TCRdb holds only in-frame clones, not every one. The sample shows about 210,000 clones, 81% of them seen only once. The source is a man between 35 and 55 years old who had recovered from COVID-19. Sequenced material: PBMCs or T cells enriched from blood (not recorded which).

In nucleotides, the CDR3 is TGTGCTAGTGGTTTGGGGGCGACTAGCGGTTCCACAGATACGCAGTATTTT. It yields the protein CASGLGATSGSTDTQYF. This rearrangement joins TRBV12-5 to TRBJ2-3; 9 bases map to TRBD2. Losses at the gene ends were 1 base for V and 2 bases for J; bases not matched to a gene: 7. There are 17 residues in the CDR3. The germline gives CDR1 LGHNT, CDR2 FRNRAP.